This TCR beta chain was sequenced during a study of T cell responses to AZD1222 COVID-19 vaccine. As for the study in general: Second doses were pooled across both intervals (about 4 or about 12 weeks).

A word on this clone: No antigen is known for it.

Findings and limits, study-wide: Researchers report vaccine-associated CD4 TCRs spanning spike, with dominance at 160-218 and 743-854.

Profiling relied on immunoSEQ multiplex PCR, and the TCRdb table lists in-frame clones only, not all of them. The profile shows 170,000 or so clones, about nine tenths of them singletons. The germline CDR1 and CDR2 sequences are LGHDT and YNNKEL (reference sequence). V lost 2 bases and J lost 7, with 18 bases in between. CDR3 length: 16 residues. The material sequenced was peripheral blood, taken on day 0 of AZD1222 vaccination. The rearrangement uses TRBV3-1 (or the pseudogene TRBV3-2) and TRBJ2-1; TRBD1 or TRBD2 may be the D gene (6 bases each). This receptor was obtained from an adult in good health. Written as DNA, the CDR3 is TGTGCCAGCAGCCAAAACGCCCGGGGGCGAGGTAATGAGCAGTTCTTC. Encoded protein: CASSQNARGRGNEQFF.